These 10 T cell receptor beta chains were all obtained from the same sample, sequenced in a study of cytomegalovirus exposure and HLA in healthy donors. With 60 Vbeta and 13 Jbeta primers, the PCR was carried out. The protocol was immunoSEQ multiplex PCR, while the TCRdb copy is restricted to in-frame clones and leaves out a portion. Seen here are about 150,000 clones, around 79% observed once, and the top ten hold approximately 8%. Sequenced input: PBMCs. These receptors were collected from a man aged 25 to 45 in good health and CMV-seropositive.

V gene TRBV28 combines with J gene TRBJ2-1, with 10 bases aligning to TRBD2. This CDR3 has 17 residues. Germline V gives CDR1 MDHEN, CDR2 SYDVKM. V shed 4 bases, J shed 2 bases, and the junction held 8 bases outside the gene matches. DNA for the CDR3: TGTGCCAGCAGTTCCACTAGCGGGGACTCACCCTACAATGAGCAGTTCTTC. It specifies CASSSTSGDSPYNEQFF.

The chain has TRBV28 and TRBJ1-2; D call uncertain. CDR1 MDHEN and CDR2 SYDVKM come from the germline V gene. This CDR3 has 15 residues. V gave up 6 bases and J gave up 2 bases, with 16 bases separating them. The CDR3 sequence is CASSPTGEGNYGYTF. In DNA form, the CDR3 reads TGTGCCAGCAGCCCCACCGGGGAAGGGAACTATGGCTACACCTTC.

This sequence joins TRBV30 and TRBJ2-7, with 10 nucleotides matching TRBD1. Germline V CDR1 and CDR2: GTSNPN, SVGIG (reference sequence). The V segment lost 4 bases and the J segment 2 bases; nucleotides outside the gene matches: 5. The CDR3 contains 14 residues. CDR3 region: CAWTSGTGAYEQYF. CDR3 bases: TGTGCCTGGACCTCCGGGACAGGGGCCTACGAGCAGTACTTC.

A single count supports this clone. Additional DNA sequences in this sample encode the identical CDR3. V usage is TRBV15 and J usage is TRBJ2-7, with D possibly TRBD2 on 5 matching bases. Looked up from germline, CDR1 is LNHNV and CDR2 is YYDKDF (reference sequence). This CDR3 is built from 14 residues. Between the trimmed V and J ends, which lost 1 base and 0 bases, there was a span of 7 bases. The CDR3 region has the DNA TGTGCCACCAGCAGAGGTGGGAGCTCCTACGAGCAGTACTTC. It specifies CATSRGGSSYEQYF. Supplemented by reference TRBV15 and TRBJ2-7, the full variable domain reads DAMVIQNPRYQVTQFGKPVTLSCSQTLNHNVMYWYQQKSSQAPKLLFHYYDKDFNNEADTPDNFQSRRPNTSFCFLDIRSPGLGDTAMYLCATSRGGSSYEQYFGPGTRLTVT.

This clone was recorded only once. The rearrangement uses TRBV6-5 and TRBJ2-7; 9 nucleotides match TRBD1. Trimming took 5 bases from V and 3 from J; bases not matched to a gene: 2. The CDR3 covers 13 residues. Germline V gene lookup returns CDR1 MNHEY and CDR2 SVGAGI. CDR3 bases: TGTGCCAGCAGTCAGACAGGGGGCTACGAGCAGTACTTC. Translating gives CASSQTGGYEQYF.

In its sample, this clone is medium-sized. The chain employs TRBV18 and TRBJ1-1, with a tentative D call TRBD1 (5 bases). Trimming removed 3 bases from V and 3 bases from J, with 14 bases in between. This CDR3 region has 15 residues. Per germline, CDR1 KGHSH and CDR2 LQKENI. The CDR3 DNA reads as TGTGCCAGCTCACCTCGTAGGACACCCGACACTGAAGCTTTCTTT. The encoded protein is CASSPRRTPDTEAFF.

The chain links TRBV9 to TRBJ1-2; possibly TRBD1 for D (5 bases). Germline CDR1 and CDR2: SGDLS and YYNGEE. With 0 bases removed from V and 5 bases from J, the gap between germline ends came to 14 bases. This CDR3 comprises 15 residues. The CDR3 loop is CASSVDLGLSYGYTF. CDR3 bases: TGTGCCAGCAGCGTAGATCTGGGACTGTCTTATGGCTACACCTTC. Based on the CDR3 plus reference TRBV9 and TRBJ1-2, the full variable domain is DSGVTQTPKHLITATGQRVTLRCSPRSGDLSVYWYQQSLDQGLQFLIQYYNGEERAKGNILERFSAQQFPDLHSELNLSSLELGDSALYFCASSVDLGLSYGYTFGSGTRLTVV.

The table lists this clone with a few counts. The chain links TRBV5-3 to TRBJ2-5; 7 nucleotides match TRBD1. TRBV5-3 is sorted into the ORF group, with uncertain function. V gave up 5 bases and J gave up 5 bases; unmatched junction bases: 18. The CDR3 sequence is 17 residues long. CDR3 loop: CARRHDPPNRGRETQYF. In DNA form, the CDR3 reads TGTGCCAGAAGACATGATCCACCCAACAGGGGCCGGGAGACCCAGTACTTC.

Note on this clone: Other DNA sequences from this sample encode an identical CDR3 as well. CDR3 bases: TGCAGCGTGAGGACAGGGGTCAATCAGCCCCAGCATTTT. Its translation: CSVRTGVNQPQHF. The chain is built from TRBV29-1 and TRBJ1-5, with TRBD1 identical over 9 bases. The V segment lost 6 bases and the J segment 3 bases; nucleotides outside the gene matches: 3. This CDR3 has 13 residues. From germline, CDR1 is SQVTM and CDR2 ANQGSEA.

The CDR3 protein is CASSPRDQPQHF. CDR3 DNA sequence: TGTGCCAGCAGCCCTCGTGATCAGCCCCAGCATTTT. The chain carries TRBV6-6 and TRBJ1-5; D unclear. Trimming took off 6 bases at V and 5 bases at J, with 8 bases between the two ends. The CDR3 is 12 amino acids. Germline CDR1 MNHNY, CDR2 SVGAGI (reference sequence).